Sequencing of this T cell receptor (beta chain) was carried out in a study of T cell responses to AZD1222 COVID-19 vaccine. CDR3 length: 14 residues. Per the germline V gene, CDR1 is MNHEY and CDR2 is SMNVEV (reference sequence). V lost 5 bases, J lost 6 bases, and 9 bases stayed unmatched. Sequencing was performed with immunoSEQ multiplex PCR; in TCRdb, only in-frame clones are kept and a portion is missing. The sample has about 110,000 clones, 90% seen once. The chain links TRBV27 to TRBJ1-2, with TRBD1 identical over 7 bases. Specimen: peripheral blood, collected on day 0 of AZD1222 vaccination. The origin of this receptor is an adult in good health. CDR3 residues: CASSPRTGIHGYTF. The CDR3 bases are TGTGCCAGCAGTCCCCGGACAGGAATCCATGGCTACACCTTC.